The rows below give T cell receptor beta chains drawn from one sample of a study of blood T cell repertoires in COVID-19. The protocol was immunoSEQ multiplex PCR, while the TCRdb copy is restricted to in-frame clones and leaves out a portion. This table holds under 85,000 clones, approximately 90% found once. Sequenced input: peripheral blood. Receptors were obtained from a man in his 70s with active or convalescent COVID-19. Each CDR3 is given with its conserved first and last residue. Each record gives: J gene, clone size, D gene, V gene, CDR3 protein, CDR3 DNA. D genes are given only for firm matches. Expanded clones are given a class, and other clones once, few, many or no size at all.

TRBJ1-2	NA	NA	TRBV18	CASSPGGAHYGYTF	TGTGCCAGCTCACCAGGGGGGGCCCACTATGGCTACACCTTC
TRBJ2-7	NA	NA	TRBV21-1	CASSETDRDCTRVGHEQYF	TGTGCCAGCAGCGAAACGGACAGGGACTGTACTCGAGTTGGCCACGAGCAGTACTTC
TRBJ2-3	NA	TRBD2	TRBV5-4	CASRSILTSGTTDTQYF	TGTGCCAGCAGATCGATCCTGACTAGCGGGACTACAGATACGCAGTATTTT
TRBJ1-2	NA	TRBD1	TRBV24-1	CATSDSRTGPMRDGYTF	TGTGCCACCAGTGATTCTAGGACAGGGCCAATGAGGGATGGCTACACCTTC
TRBJ1-1	NA	TRBD1	TRBV9	CASSTAGTVNTEAFF	TGTGCCAGCAGCACAGCCGGGACAGTGAACACTGAAGCTTTCTTT
TRBJ2-1	NA	NA	TRBV7-9	CASSLGTGLSNEQFF	TGTGCCAGCAGCTTAGGCACAGGGCTGTCCAATGAGCAGTTCTTC
TRBJ2-2	once	TRBD2	TRBV12-5	CASGGTSGTVNTGELFF	TGTGCTAGTGGCGGGACTAGCGGGACTGTGAACACCGGGGAGCTGTTTTTT
TRBJ2-2	NA	TRBD1	TRBV5-4	CASSSTGGNTGELFF	TGTGCCAGCAGCTCCACAGGGGGAAACACCGGGGAGCTGTTTTTT
TRBJ1-1	NA	TRBD1	TRBV28	CASSPLGQMNTEAFF	TGTGCCAGCAGTCCTCTGGGACAGATGAACACTGAAGCTTTCTTT
TRBJ2-7	NA	NA	TRBV12-3/TRBV12-4	CASSLTTNYEQYF	TGTGCCAGCAGTTTAACCACAAACTACGAGCAGTACTTC
TRBJ2-1	NA	TRBD2	TRBV27	CASRTGGVRRPLVPNEQFF	TGTGCCAGCAGAACGGGGGGGGTCCGGAGGCCCCTCGTTCCCAATGAGCAGTTCTTC
TRBJ1-1	once	NA	TRBV7-9	CASSLARGTEAFF	TGTGCCAGCAGCTTAGCCCGGGGCACTGAAGCTTTCTTT
TRBJ2-3	NA	NA	TRBV30	CAWSVLGGSTDTQYF	TGTGCCTGGAGTGTGCTTGGCGGTAGCACAGATACGCAGTATTTT
TRBJ1-1	NA	NA	TRBV19	CASSFARSTEAFF	TGTGCCAGTAGTTTCGCTAGGAGCACTGAAGCTTTCTTT
TRBJ1-5	NA	NA	TRBV10-3	CAISESRNQPQHF	TGTGCCATCAGTGAGTCGAGAAATCAGCCCCAGCATTTT
TRBJ2-1	NA	NA	TRBV19	CASSMRGGTSGTSYNEQFF	TGTGCCAGTAGTATGAGAGGGGGGACCAGCGGGACTTCCTACAATGAGCAGTTCTTC
TRBJ1-6	NA	TRBD1	TRBV28	CASRPGQGGSPLHF	TGTGCCAGCAGACCCGGACAGGGGGGGTCACCCCTCCACTTT
TRBJ2-3	few	TRBD2	TRBV2	CASSRWTSGSGTDTQYF	TGTGCCAGCAGTCGCTGGACTAGCGGGAGTGGTACAGATACGCAGTATTTT
TRBJ2-3	NA	TRBD2	TRBV27	CASSGPGLGTDTQYF	TGTGCCAGCAGTGGTCCGGGACTAGGGACAGATACGCAGTATTTT
TRBJ2-6	NA	NA	TRBV7-2	CALDQGSGANVLTF	TGTGCGCTTGATCAGGGCTCTGGGGCCAACGTCCTGACTTTC
TRBJ1-3	NA	NA	TRBV30	CAWSRGGFDRSGNTIYF	TGTGCCTGGAGTAGGGGGGGGTTTGATCGCTCTGGAAACACCATATATTTT
TRBJ1-2	NA	TRBD1	TRBV11-3	CASSLDPGGTGANYGYTF	TGTGCCAGCAGCTTAGATCCCGGGGGGACAGGGGCCAACTATGGCTACACCTTC